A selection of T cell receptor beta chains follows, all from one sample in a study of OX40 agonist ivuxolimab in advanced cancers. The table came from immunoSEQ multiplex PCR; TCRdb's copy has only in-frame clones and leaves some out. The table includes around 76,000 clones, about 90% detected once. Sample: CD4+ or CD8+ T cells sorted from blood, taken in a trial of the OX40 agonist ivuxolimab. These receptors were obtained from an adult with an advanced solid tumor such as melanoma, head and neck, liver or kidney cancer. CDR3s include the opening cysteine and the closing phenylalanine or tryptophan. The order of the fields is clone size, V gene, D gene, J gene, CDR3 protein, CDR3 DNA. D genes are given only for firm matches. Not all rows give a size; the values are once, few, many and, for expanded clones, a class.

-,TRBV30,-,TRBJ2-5,CAWRLGGVETQYF,TGTGCCTGGAGGCTAGGGGGGGTGGAGACCCAGTACTTC
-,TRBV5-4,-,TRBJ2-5,CASSFLGMQETQYF,TGTGCCAGCAGCTTTCTAGGGATGCAAGAGACCCAGTACTTC
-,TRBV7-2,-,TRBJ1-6,CASSPPFSPLHF,TGTGCCAGCAGCCCCCCGTTTTCACCCCTCCACTTT
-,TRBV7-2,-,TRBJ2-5,CASSLGSRAGETQYF,TGTGCCAGCAGCTTAGGCTCCAGGGCAGGAGAGACCCAGTACTTC
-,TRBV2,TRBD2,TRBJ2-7,CASSGGLAGSYEQYF,TGTGCCAGCAGTGGAGGGCTAGCGGGCTCCTACGAGCAGTACTTC
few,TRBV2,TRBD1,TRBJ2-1,CASSEDRGPRQFF,TGTGCCAGCAGTGAGGACAGGGGGCCGCGGCAGTTCTTC
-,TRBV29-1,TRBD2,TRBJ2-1,CSVATSDYNEQFF,TGCAGCGTTGCCACTAGCGACTACAATGAGCAGTTCTTC
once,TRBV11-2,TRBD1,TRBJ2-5,CASSYTGGTETQYF,TGTGCCAGCAGCTACACAGGGGGCACAGAGACCCAGTACTTC
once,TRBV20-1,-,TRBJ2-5,CSARVESQYF,TGCAGTGCTAGAGTTGAGAGCCAGTACTTC
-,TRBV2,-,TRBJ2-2,CASESNTWELFF,TGTGCCAGCGAGTCCAACACCTGGGAGCTGTTTTTT
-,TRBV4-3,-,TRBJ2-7,CASSQDLGTPASYEQYF,TGCGCCAGCAGCCAAGATCTCGGGACCCCGGCTTCCTACGAGCAGTACTTC
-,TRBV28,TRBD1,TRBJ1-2,CASSPGQAPYGYTF,TGTGCCAGCAGTCCGGGACAGGCTCCCTATGGCTACACCTTC
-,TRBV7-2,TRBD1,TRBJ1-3,CASRDPGQGFSGNTIYF,TGTGCCAGCAGAGATCCGGGACAGGGTTTTTCCGGAAACACCATATATTTT
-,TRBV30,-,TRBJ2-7,CAWSVRYEQYF,TGTGCCTGGAGTGTCCGCTACGAGCAGTACTTC
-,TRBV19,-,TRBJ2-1,CASRQGRGGEQFF,TGTGCCAGTAGACAGGGTAGAGGAGGTGAGCAGTTCTTC
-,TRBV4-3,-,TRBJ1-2,CASSQDSGPNYGYTF,TGCGCCAGCAGCCAAGATTCGGGACCAAACTATGGCTACACCTTC
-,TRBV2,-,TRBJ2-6,CASSPRLGPGANVLTF,TGTGCCAGCAGTCCGCGACTGGGCCCTGGGGCCAACGTCCTGACTTTC
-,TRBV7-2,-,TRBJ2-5,CASSLGPTGGENQETQYF,TGTGCCAGCAGCTTAGGGCCTACAGGTGGGGAAAACCAAGAGACCCAGTACTTC
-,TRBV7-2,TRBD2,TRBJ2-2,CASSPFGGGIWELFF,TGTGCCAGCAGCCCCTTCGGCGGGGGAATCTGGGAGCTGTTTTTT
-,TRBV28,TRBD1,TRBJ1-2,CASSIQGIKGYTF,TGTGCCAGCAGCATACAGGGGATCAAGGGCTACACCTTC
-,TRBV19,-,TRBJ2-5,CASRPPGRSGAQYF,TGTGCCAGTAGGCCTCCTGGACGCTCTGGGGCCCAGTACTTC
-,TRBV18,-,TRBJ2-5,CASSPESGGETQYF,TGTGCCAGCTCACCAGAATCAGGGGGGGAAACCCAGTACTTC
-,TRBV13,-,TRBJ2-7,CASSRTRTEQYF,TGTGCCAGCAGTCGAACTCGGACTGAGCAGTACTTC
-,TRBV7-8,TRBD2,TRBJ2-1,CASSWGSSGGPYNEQFF,TGTGCCAGCAGCTGGGGATCTAGCGGGGGGCCATACAATGAGCAGTTCTTC
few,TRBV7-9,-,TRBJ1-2,CASSLMRDYTF,TGTGCCAGCAGCTTAATGAGGGACTACACCTTC
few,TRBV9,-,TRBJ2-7,CASGPGRSSYEQYF,TGTGCCAGCGGGCCGGGACGGAGCTCCTACGAGCAGTACTTC
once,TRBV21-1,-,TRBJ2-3,CASRAGQGTFSTDTQYF,TGTGCCAGCAGGGCGGGACAGGGTACCTTTAGCACAGATACGCAGTATTTT
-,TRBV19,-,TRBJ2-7,CASSIRRNYEQYF,TGTGCCAGTAGTATACGCAGGAATTACGAGCAGTACTTC
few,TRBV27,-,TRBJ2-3,CASRKRETSTDTQYF,TGTGCCAGCAGGAAAAGAGAGACTAGCACAGATACGCAGTATTTT
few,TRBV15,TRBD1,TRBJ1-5,CATSRAQGAGQPQHF,TGTGCCACCAGCAGAGCACAGGGGGCGGGGCAGCCCCAGCATTTT
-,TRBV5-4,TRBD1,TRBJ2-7,CASSSTGVVYEQYF,TGTGCCAGCAGCTCGACAGGGGTGGTCTACGAGCAGTACTTC
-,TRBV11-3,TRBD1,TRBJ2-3,CASSLGQVGDTQYF,TGTGCCAGCAGCCTCGGACAGGTTGGAGATACGCAGTATTTT
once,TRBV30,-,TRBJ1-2,CAWRAGTIYGYTF,TGTGCCTGGAGGGCAGGGACGATCTATGGCTACACCTTC
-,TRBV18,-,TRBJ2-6,CASSDVSSGANVLTF,TGTGCCAGCTCAGACGTGAGCTCTGGGGCCAACGTCCTGACTTTC
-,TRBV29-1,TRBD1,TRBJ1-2,CSVEDVGTGAEGYTF,TGCAGCGTTGAAGATGTCGGGACAGGAGCGGAAGGCTACACCTTC
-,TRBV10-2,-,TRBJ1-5,CASSSGVIQPQHF,TGCGCCAGCAGCTCAGGGGTGATACAGCCCCAGCATTTT
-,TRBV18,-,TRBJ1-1,CASSPLQGNTEAFF,TGTGCCAGCTCCCCCCTTCAGGGGAACACTGAAGCTTTCTTT
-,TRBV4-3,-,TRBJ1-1,CASSQGTVRGRNTEAFF,TGCGCCAGCAGCCAAGGAACCGTCAGGGGCAGGAACACTGAAGCTTTCTTT
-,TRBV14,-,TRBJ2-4,CASSQGSGHKYF,TGTGCCAGCAGCCAAGGGTCAGGACACAAGTACTTC
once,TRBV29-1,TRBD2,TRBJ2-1,CSVMTLAGIDEQFF,TGCAGCGTCATGACACTAGCGGGAATTGATGAGCAGTTCTTC
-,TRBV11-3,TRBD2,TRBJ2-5,CASSRTSGSQETQYF,TGTGCCAGCAGCCGGACTAGCGGATCCCAAGAGACCCAGTACTTC
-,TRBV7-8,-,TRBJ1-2,CASSLAVGGYTF,TGTGCCAGCAGCTTAGCGGTAGGGGGCTACACCTTC
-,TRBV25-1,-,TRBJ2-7,CASSVDPTYEQYF,TGTGCCAGCAGTGTCGACCCCACCTACGAGCAGTACTTC
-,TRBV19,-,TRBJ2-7,CASSTNGEQYF,TGTGCCAGTAGTACCAATGGCGAGCAGTACTTC
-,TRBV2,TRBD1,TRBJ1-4,CATQQGQNEKLFF,TGTGCCACACAACAGGGGCAGAATGAAAAACTGTTTTTT
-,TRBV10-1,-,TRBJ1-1,CASRDTGDTEAFF,TGCGCCAGCAGGGATACAGGAGACACTGAAGCTTTCTTT
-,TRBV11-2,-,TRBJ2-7,CASSRKGESYEQYF,TGTGCCAGCAGCCGGAAGGGAGAAAGCTACGAGCAGTACTTC
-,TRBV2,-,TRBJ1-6,CASSEADWSLHF,TGTGCCAGCAGTGAAGCCGACTGGTCCCTCCACTTT
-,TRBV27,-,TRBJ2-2,CASSYTRNTGELFF,TGTGCCAGCAGCTACACTAGGAACACCGGGGAGCTGTTTTTT
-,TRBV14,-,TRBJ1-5,CASSLYSNQPQHF,TGTGCCAGCAGTCTTTATAGCAATCAGCCCCAGCATTTT
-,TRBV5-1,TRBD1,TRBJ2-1,CASSQGTGGYNEQFF,TGCGCCAGCAGCCAAGGGACAGGCGGCTACAATGAGCAGTTCTTC